This T cell receptor beta chain is drawn from a study of blood T cell repertoires in COVID-19. Across the whole study: Italy, Spain and the United States were the sources of the convalescent and acute COVID-19 samples.

A word on this clone: Other DNA sequences from this sample encode an identical CDR3 as well.

Authors' analysis steps: From reference gene primer amplification, estimates of nucleated cell counts were derived. Profiled with immunoSEQ multiplex PCR; TCRdb holds only in-frame clones, not every one. For V, J and clone size, that table is used; D and trimming come from the DNA. The data hold approximately 71,000 clones, with roughly 82% observed a single time. This clonotype was obtained from an elderly woman with acute or convalescent COVID-19. The sample comprised peripheral blood.

CDR3 bases: TGTGCCAGCAGCCCCCGGACTAGCGGCAACTACGAGCAGTACTTC. It codes for CASSPRTSGNYEQYF. The gene calls are TRBV11-2 and TRBJ2-7, with TRBD2 matching 10 bases. Germline values: CDR1 SGHAT, CDR2 FQNNGV. Trimming removed 5 bases from V and 3 bases from J; junction bases left unmatched: 7. The CDR3 is made up of 15 amino acids.